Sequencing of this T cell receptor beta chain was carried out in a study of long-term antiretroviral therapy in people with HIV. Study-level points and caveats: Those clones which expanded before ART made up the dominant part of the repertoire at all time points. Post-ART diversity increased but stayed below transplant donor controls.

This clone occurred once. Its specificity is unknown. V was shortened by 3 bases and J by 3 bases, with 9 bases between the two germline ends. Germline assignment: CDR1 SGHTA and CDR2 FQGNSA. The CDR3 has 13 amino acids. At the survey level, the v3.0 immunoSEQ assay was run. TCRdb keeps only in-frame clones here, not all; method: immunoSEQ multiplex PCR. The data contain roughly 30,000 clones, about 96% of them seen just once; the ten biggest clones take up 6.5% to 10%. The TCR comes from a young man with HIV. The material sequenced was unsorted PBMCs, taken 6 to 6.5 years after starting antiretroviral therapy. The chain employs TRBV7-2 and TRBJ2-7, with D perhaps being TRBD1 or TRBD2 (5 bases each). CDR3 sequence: CASSLWGNYEQYF. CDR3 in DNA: TGTGCCAGCAGCTTGTGGGGGAACTACGAGCAGTACTTC.